This entry concerns a single TCR beta chain. This sample is drawn from a study of Ad26.COV2.S vaccination and SARS-CoV-2 variants. Whole-study context: Intramuscular Ad26.COV2.S doses were given once or twice, 56 days apart.

Libraries were prepared by immunoSEQ multiplex PCR; TCRdb keeps only in-frame clonotypes and omits some of them. The data hold approximately 300,000 clones, with around 84% observed a single time. The CDR3 runs 16 residues. The V gene's germline CDR1 is SGHTA and CDR2 FQGNSA. Trimming shortened V by 0 bases and J by 0 bases, and 9 bases separated the two germline ends. Treatment specified: 15 to 20 received Ad26.COV2.S at low or high dose, single or two shots; about 5 received placebo; per-sample allocation not given. Sampling took place 63 days after the first vaccine or placebo injection. The sample here was peripheral blood, taken in a trial of Ad26.COV2.S vaccine versus placebo. The receptor was derived from a person aged 18 to 65 who received the Ad26.COV2.S COVID-19 vaccine or a placebo. The chain links TRBV7-2 to TRBJ1-5; TRBD1 is a possible D gene (5 bases). Written as DNA, the CDR3 is TGTGCCAGCAGCTTAGCAGCAGGGAGTAGCAATCAGCCCCAGCATTTT. This sequence encodes CASSLAAGSSNQPQHF.